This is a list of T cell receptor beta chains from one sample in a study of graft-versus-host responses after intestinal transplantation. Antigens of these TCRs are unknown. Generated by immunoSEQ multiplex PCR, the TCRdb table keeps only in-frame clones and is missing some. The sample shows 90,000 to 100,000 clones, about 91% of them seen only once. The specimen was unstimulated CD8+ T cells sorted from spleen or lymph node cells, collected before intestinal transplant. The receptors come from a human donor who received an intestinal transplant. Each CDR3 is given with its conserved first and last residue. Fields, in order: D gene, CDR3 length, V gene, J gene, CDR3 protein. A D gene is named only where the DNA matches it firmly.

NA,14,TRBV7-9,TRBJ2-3,CASSLRGAQDTQYF
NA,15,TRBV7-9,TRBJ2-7,CASSLGLAINYEQYF
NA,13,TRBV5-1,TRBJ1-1,CASSSGQATEAFF
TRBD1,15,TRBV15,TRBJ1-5,CATSRGQGGNQPQHF
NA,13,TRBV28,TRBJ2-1,CASRSPPSDEQFF
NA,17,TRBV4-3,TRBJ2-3,CASSQEADSARTDTQYF
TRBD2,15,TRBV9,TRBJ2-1,CASSAGTSGGSEQFF
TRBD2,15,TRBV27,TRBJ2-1,CASSVLAGPYNEQFF
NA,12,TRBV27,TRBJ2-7,CASSFLGAEQYF
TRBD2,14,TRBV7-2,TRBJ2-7,CASSLGLAGYEQYF
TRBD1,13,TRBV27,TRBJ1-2,CASRYQGDHGYTF
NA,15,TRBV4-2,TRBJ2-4,CASSQDPLAKNIQYF
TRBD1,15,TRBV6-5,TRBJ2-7,CASSYSGTGGYEQYF
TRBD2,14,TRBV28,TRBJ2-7,CASSPAGTRSEQYF
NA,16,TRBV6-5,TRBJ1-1,CASSLGSGELSTEAFF
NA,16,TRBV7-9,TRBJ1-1,CASSLTLTGDNTEAFF
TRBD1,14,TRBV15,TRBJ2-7,CATSRTGVSYEQYF
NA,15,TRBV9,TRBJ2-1,CASSVTHALWNEQFF
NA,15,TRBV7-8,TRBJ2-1,CASSSATGFYNEQFF
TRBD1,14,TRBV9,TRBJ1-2,CASSGPDRVGGYTF
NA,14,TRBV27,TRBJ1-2,CASAPGQTNYGYTF
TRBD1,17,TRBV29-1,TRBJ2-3,CSAQGGTGFTWADTQYF
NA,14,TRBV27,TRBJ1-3,CASSLSDPGYTIYF
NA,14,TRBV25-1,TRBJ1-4,CASSTSGIREKLFF
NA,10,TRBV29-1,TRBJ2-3,CSVGGDTQYF
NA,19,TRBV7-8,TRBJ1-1,CASSLRPVQGSRMNTEAFF
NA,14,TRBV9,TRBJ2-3,CASSVVAGTDTQYF
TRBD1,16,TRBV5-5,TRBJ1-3,CASSEGQGARGNTIYF
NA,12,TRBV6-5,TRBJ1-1,CASSSENTEAFF
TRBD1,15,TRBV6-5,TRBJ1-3,CASAEDRGAGNTIYF
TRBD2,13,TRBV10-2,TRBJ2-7,CASSLAGAYEQYF
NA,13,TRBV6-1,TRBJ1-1,CASLREGFAEAFF
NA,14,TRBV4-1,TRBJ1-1,CASSQTEIDAEAFF
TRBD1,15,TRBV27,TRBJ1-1,CASSHRKPQGAEAFF
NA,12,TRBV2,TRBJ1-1,CASEWGQIKAFF
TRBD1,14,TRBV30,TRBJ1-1,CAWSTGQGAPEAFF
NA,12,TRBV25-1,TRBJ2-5,CASSIGEETQYF
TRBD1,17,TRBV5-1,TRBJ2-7,CASSHHNMTGLYDEQYF
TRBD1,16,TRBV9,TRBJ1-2,CASTPYGGQGNYGYTF
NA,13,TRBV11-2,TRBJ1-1,CASSFGGNTEAFF
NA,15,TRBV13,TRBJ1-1,CASSLVGGANTEAFF
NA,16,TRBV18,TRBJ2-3,CASSPADTRSTDTQYF
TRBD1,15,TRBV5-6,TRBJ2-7,CASSLEGQGTHEQYF
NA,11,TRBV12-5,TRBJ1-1,CAELAGTEAFF
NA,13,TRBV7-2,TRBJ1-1,CASSLGGPPEAFF
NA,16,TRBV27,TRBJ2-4,CASSDPPDRAKNIQYF
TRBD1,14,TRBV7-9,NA,CASTRDRGIYEQYF
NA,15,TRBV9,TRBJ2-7,CASSVGPGELYEQYF
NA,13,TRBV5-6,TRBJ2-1,CASTLSSYNEQFF
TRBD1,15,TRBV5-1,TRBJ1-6,CASSTGQGWESPLHF
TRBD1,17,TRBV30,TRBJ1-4,CAWSEPPGQGASEKLFF
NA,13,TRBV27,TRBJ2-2,CASSLSGARELFF
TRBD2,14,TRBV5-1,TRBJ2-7,CASSIAGGPYEQYF
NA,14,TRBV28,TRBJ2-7,CASSLLAGAHEQYF
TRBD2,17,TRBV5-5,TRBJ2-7,CASSLELAGLLSYEQYF
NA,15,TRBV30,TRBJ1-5,CAWTAAGISNQPQHF
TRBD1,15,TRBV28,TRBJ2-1,CASSWWTGGNNEQFF
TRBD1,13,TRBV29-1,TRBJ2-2,CSVAGGITGELFF
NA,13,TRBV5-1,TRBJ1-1,CASSFGGGTEAFF
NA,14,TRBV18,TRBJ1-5,CASSPRGSNQPQHF